This T cell receptor (beta chain) derives from a study of blood T cell repertoires in COVID-19. Repertoires were generated with immunoSEQ multiplex PCR, while TCRdb's copy carries only in-frame clones and drops some. The data hold 250,000 to 300,000 clones, with 88% observed a single time. This CDR3 region has 15 residues. Trimming cost V 4 bases and J 0 bases; bases outside gene matches: 2. CDR1 and CDR2 from the germline V gene are SEHNR and FQNEAQ (reference sequence). V is TRBV7-9 and J is TRBJ1-4, with 7 bases identical to TRBD1. The origin of this receptor is an older woman in a cohort exposed to, infected with or recovered from COVID-19 (not recorded which). The specimen sequenced was PBMCs or T cells enriched from blood (not recorded which). CDR3 DNA: TGTGCCAGCAGCTACGGGACAGCAACTAATGAAAAACTGTTTTTT. Its translation is CASSYGTATNEKLFF. Drawing the rest from reference TRBV7-9 and TRBJ1-4, the complete variable domain is DTGVSQNPRHKITKRGQNVTFRCDPISEHNRLYWYRQTLGQGPEFLTYFQNEAQLEKSRLLSDRFSAERPKGSFSTLEIQRTEQGDSAMYLCASSYGTATNEKLFFGSGTQLSVL.